The rows below give T cell receptor beta chains drawn from one sample of a study of radiation and T cells in renal cell carcinoma. TCRdb keeps only in-frame clones here, not all; method: immunoSEQ multiplex PCR. The sample lists under 55,000 clones; roughly four fifths were seen once. Material: blood, obtained from a patient whose treatment included radiotherapy and nephrectomy. The receptors derive from a woman aged 70-85 years with renal cell carcinoma. The CDR3 runs from the conserved cysteine through the conserved F or W. The D gene is left open where the match is weak. The size of a clone is reported for some rows only, either as once, few or many, or as a class for expanded clones.

V gene	J gene	clone size	D gene	CDR3 DNA	CDR3 protein
TRBV25-1	TRBJ2-7	.	TRBD2	TGTGCCAGCAGTGAATGGATAGCGGGAGCCTACGAGCAGTACTTC	CASSEWIAGAYEQYF
TRBV9	TRBJ2-7	.	.	TGTGCCAGCAGCCCCGGGCCGTTGAATCCTTACGAGCAGTACTTC	CASSPGPLNPYEQYF
TRBV19	TRBJ2-5	.	TRBD2	TGTGCCAGTAGTATGTCCGGGACTAGCGGGAGGACTATACAAGAGACCCAGTACTTC	CASSMSGTSGRTIQETQYF
TRBV4-1	TRBJ2-1	.	TRBD2	TGCGCCAGCAGCCAAGATCCGCCGGCTAGCGGGAAGGATGAGCAGTTCTTC	CASSQDPPASGKDEQFF
TRBV4-1	TRBJ1-2	.	TRBD1	TGCGCCAGCAGCCAACCGGGACAGGGGCTCTATGGCTACACCTTC	CASSQPGQGLYGYTF
TRBV14	TRBJ1-1	.	TRBD1	TGTGCCAGCAGCCGGAATCCCGGACAGGGAGTCGCTGAAGCTTTCTTT	CASSRNPGQGVAEAFF
TRBV4-1	TRBJ1-5	.	.	TGCGCCAGCAGCCAAGGGCATCGGGGCAATCAGCCCCAGCATTTT	CASSQGHRGNQPQHF
TRBV6-5	TRBJ1-2	.	.	TGTGCCAGCAGGCAAACAGGGTTCTATGGCTACACCTTC	CASRQTGFYGYTF
TRBV5-4	TRBJ2-7	.	.	TGTGCCAGCAGCCCCTATTCCCCAACTGGGGACGAGCAGTACTTC	CASSPYSPTGDEQYF
TRBV18	TRBJ1-4	.	TRBD1	TGTGCCAGCTCAACCGGGACAGGGAGTGAAAAACTGTTTTTT	CASSTGTGSEKLFF
TRBV2	TRBJ2-5	.	.	TGTGCCAGCAGTGAGTTCGAGGGGGAAGAGACCCAGTACTTC	CASSEFEGEETQYF
TRBV28	TRBJ2-1	.	.	TGTGCCAGCAGTGTTGAGGGGCGGGGCTACAATGAGCAGTTCTTC	CASSVEGRGYNEQFF
TRBV9	TRBJ2-1	.	TRBD2	TGTGCCAGCAGCACGACTAGCGGGCGGTATAGTGAGCAGTTCTTC	CASSTTSGRYSEQFF
TRBV6-1	TRBJ1-2	.	.	TGTGCCAGCACCGAGGGACTACGAGCTAACTATGGCTACACCTTC	CASTEGLRANYGYTF
TRBV9	TRBJ2-2	.	TRBD2	TGTGCCAGCAGCGTAGAACTAGCGGCAAACACCGGGGAGCTGTTTTTT	CASSVELAANTGELFF
TRBV15	TRBJ2-2	.	.	TGTGCCACCAGCCCCTTGACATTGGGGAACACCGGGGAGCTGTTTTTT	CATSPLTLGNTGELFF
TRBV27	TRBJ2-1	.	TRBD2	TGTGCCAGCGGACTAGTTTGGCAGTTCTTC	CASGLVWQFF
TRBV6-6	TRBJ1-3	few	.	TGTGCCAGCAGTTACCCAGGGCAAAACACCATATATTTT	CASSYPGQNTIYF
TRBV19	TRBJ1-2	.	TRBD1	TGTGCCAGTAGCGATACTGGACAGGGCTTTGGTGGCTACACCTTC	CASSDTGQGFGGYTF
TRBV28	TRBJ2-3	.	.	TGTGCCAGCAGTTTACGGCGCACAAGGGCGGCAGATACGCAGTATTTT	CASSLRRTRAADTQYF
TRBV5-1	TRBJ1-2	.	.	TGCGCCAGCAGGAGGGGAGAGAAGAATGGCTACACCTTC	CASRRGEKNGYTF
TRBV15	TRBJ1-1	.	TRBD1	TGTGCCACCAGAGACCACAGGGGGCACACTGAAGCTTTCTTT	CATRDHRGHTEAFF
TRBV9	TRBJ2-7	few	.	TGTGCCAGCAGCGTAGTGGCAGGGGACCGCTACGAGCAGTACTTC	CASSVVAGDRYEQYF
TRBV18	TRBJ2-2	.	.	TGTGCCAGCTCACCATATTCACCTGGCGAAGGGGGGTCCGGGGAGCTGTTTTTT	CASSPYSPGEGGSGELFF
TRBV10-3	TRBJ1-2	.	.	TGTGCCATCAGTGAAGGGAACTATGGCTACACCTTC	CAISEGNYGYTF
TRBV19	TRBJ1-4	.	.	TGTGCCAGTACTCAGAACTCACGAAATGAAAAACTGTTTTTT	CASTQNSRNEKLFF
TRBV27	TRBJ2-7	.	.	TGTGCCAGCAGACCAGAGGGCCGGACAGTCTACGAGCAGTACTTC	CASRPEGRTVYEQYF
TRBV25-1	TRBJ1-2	.	TRBD1	TGTGCCAGCAGACAAGACCGACAGGGTAGCTACACCTTC	CASRQDRQGSYTF
TRBV4-1	TRBJ2-7	.	.	TGCGCCAGCAGCCAAAGGTCGGGTATAGCCGAGCAGTACTTC	CASSQRSGIAEQYF
TRBV19	TRBJ2-2	once	.	TGTGCCAGTATAAGGCCGTACACCGGGGAGCTGTTTTTT	CASIRPYTGELFF
TRBV7-8	TRBJ2-3	.	.	TGTGCCAGCAAAAAGGAGGCCCCGTTGAGCACAGATACGCAGTATTTT	CASKKEAPLSTDTQYF
TRBV5-1	TRBJ1-1	.	.	TGCGCCAGCAGCTTGGCAGAGGTAAACACTGAAGCTTTCTTT	CASSLAEVNTEAFF
TRBV7-9	TRBJ1-2	.	.	TGTGCCAGCAGCTTAGGAGGGGCGGGCTATGGCTACACCTTC	CASSLGGAGYGYTF
TRBV5-1	TRBJ1-5	.	.	TGCGCCAGCAGCTCAGGGAACAATCAGCCCCAGCATTTT	CASSSGNNQPQHF
TRBV9	TRBJ1-1	.	TRBD1	TGTGCCAGCAGCTCGACGACAGGGCTCCCAACTGAAGCTTTCTTT	CASSSTTGLPTEAFF
TRBV19	TRBJ1-5	.	TRBD1	TGTGCCAGTAGCCGGGGACAGTATAGCAATCAGCCCCAGCATTTT	CASSRGQYSNQPQHF
TRBV4-2	TRBJ2-1	.	TRBD2	TGTGCCAGCAGCCAAGATGGTTTGAGCGGGAGGGCCTACAATGAGCAGTTCTTC	CASSQDGLSGRAYNEQFF
TRBV2	TRBJ1-4	.	TRBD1	TGTGCCAGCAACCGGGACAGGGGCGAAAAACTGTTTTTT	CASNRDRGEKLFF
TRBV6-5	TRBJ2-3	.	TRBD2	TGTGCCAGCAGGGCCATAGCGGGGGGAACAGATACGCAGTATTTT	CASRAIAGGTDTQYF
TRBV6-6	TRBJ1-5	few	.	TGTGCCAGCAGTTACGACTATAGCTCTCAGCCCCAGCATTTT	CASSYDYSSQPQHF
TRBV4-2	TRBJ2-3	.	.	TGTGCCAGCAGCCCGCGGGGCGGGGCCACAGATACGCAGTATTTT	CASSPRGGATDTQYF
TRBV11-2	TRBJ2-1	few	TRBD2	TGTGCCAGCAGCTTAATTAGCGGGGAGGAGCAGTTCTTC	CASSLISGEEQFF
TRBV4-1	TRBJ2-7	.	.	TGCGCCAGCAGCCCAAACAACAACGGGAACGAGCAGTACTTC	CASSPNNNGNEQYF
TRBV5-5	TRBJ2-7	.	.	TGTGCCAGCCAGAACGTAGACGAGCAGTACTTC	CASQNVDEQYF
TRBV2	TRBJ1-1	few	.	TGTGCCAGCAGGCTATCCCCTAAGGGGACTGAAGCTTTCTTT	CASRLSPKGTEAFF
TRBV6-5	TRBJ2-7	few	TRBD2	TGTGCCAGCAGTCGTGTGCGGGAGGCTTACGAGCAGTACTTC	CASSRVREAYEQYF